This T cell receptor beta chain comes out of a study of regulatory T cells in long-lasting Graves disease listed by TCRdb under 2021. Study-wide context: Patients with newly diagnosed Graves' disease had been on antithyroid drugs for under 3 months. A total of roughly 35 samples were covered by TCR sequencing, comprising 13 persistent and approximately 20 newly diagnosed Graves' disease patients. Patients with persistent Graves' disease were compared with patients with newly diagnosed Graves' disease using TCR sequencing and RNA sequencing of peripheral blood. The study took place in China and was registered as a clinical trial.

Note on this clonotype: Its specific antigen is unknown. The sample holds no much larger clone one base away, and base qualities are not on file.

Summary of the overall study and its limitations: Because the primary lesion, thyroid tissue, could not be accessed, the study looked at peripheral blood alone. Sequencing and analysis were limited to the TCR beta chain. Compared with newly diagnosed patients, patients with persistent Graves' disease had lower TCR Shannon entropy and fewer highly expanded clones, which suggests clonal expansion. The small sample size was acknowledged by the authors as a limitation that may reduce accuracy. TRBV28, TRBJ1-2 and TRBJ2-5 were preferentially used in persistent disease, while TRBV20-1 and TRBJ2-1 were favored in newly diagnosed disease. A larger number of public clonotypes was shared among persistent patients (approximately 3,000) than among newly diagnosed patients (about 990).

The library was built by means of multiplex PCR. For sequencing, an Illumina HiSeq 4000 was employed. CDR3 regions were amplified by Arm-PCR with iRepertoire HTBI primers to construct TCR beta libraries. Before sequencing, the PCR products went through gel purification. The source study handled its data this way. Gene usage analysis of CDR3 amino acid clonotypes relied on the roughly 60 TRBV and 14 TRBJ segments identified across samples. Filtered high-quality paired reads were merged into contigs using COPE and FqMerger. BLAST was used to align contigs to IMGT TRBV, TRBD and TRBJ reference genes, and CDR3 was defined according to IMGT. Clonotypes above 0.1% frequency were classified as highly expanded clones. Shannon entropy was used to measure repertoire diversity, and the Gini coefficient was used to measure V-J evenness. Public clonotypes were defined as clonotypes shared by more than one individual. TCRdb ran its own pipeline on the public reads, namely fastp trimming at Q25 and MiXCR clone calling, and kept in-frame beta chains. Merged by CDR3 protein, the rows form single entries marked with the most common genes and DNA. TCRdb, not the original authors, processed these V and J calls. Recorded for this sample are around 480,000 distinct CDR3 sequences; 15% to 20% of them occurred a single time. The leading ten clones occupy roughly an eighth of the sample.

Via the germline V gene, CDR1 is MNHNS and CDR2 SASEGT. The CDR3 holds 17 amino acids from the cysteine to the phenylalanine. Left in the record is the CDR3 DNA by itself, 51 bases read in frame from the first base. Cut back by 1 base and 0 bases, the V and J ends lie 13 bases apart. What the time point label conveys for this sample: newly diagnosed GD, antithyroid drugs for less than 3 months. RNA was extracted from PBMCs in TRIzol for both TCR sequencing and RNA sequencing. The diagnosis of Graves' disease followed American Thyroid Association guidelines. The patients came from an endocrinology department in Xi'an, China. Each patient gave approximately 8.8 milliliters of peripheral blood, collected in an EDTA anticoagulant tube. PBMCs were isolated by Ficoll Paque Plus density gradient separation without further T cell sorting. An Agilent 2100 Bioanalyzer and agarose gel were used to check RNA quality, while a NanoDrop 2000 measured RNA concentration.

These data were likewise used in another study, on T cells in Graves' hyperthyroidism and ophthalmopathy. As the second publication notes: A patient counted as having stable Graves' hyperthyroidism if no progression to ophthalmopathy occurred over 18 months of follow-up. The hyperthyroidism patients were between 18 and 65 years old and newly diagnosed, with a disease duration of less than 2 months. Patients with uncontrolled infections, other autoimmune diseases, pregnancy or lactation were excluded. Diagnoses were established on the basis of clinical symptoms, serum thyroxine and TRAb, thyroid ultrasound, and orbital computed tomography. The first round of RT-PCR for the TCR CDR3 was performed with the HTBI primer set and the Qiagen OneStep RT-PCR kit. Blood samples also contained most of the expanded thyroid clonotypes (frequency above 0.001), which suggests that blood repertoires may reflect thyroid immune responses. Ophthalmopathy was separated from stable hyperthyroidism by a 13 V-J signature model, with approximately 89% sensitivity and 81% to 82% specificity obtained in cross-validation and 80%/75% obtained in testing. In validation, the model predicted progression to ophthalmopathy a median of 6.5 months before onset, with roughly 70% sensitivity and 72.22% specificity. TCR V-J signatures able to tell the groups apart were searched for in a discovery cohort of about a hundred patients, of whom around 43 had Graves' ophthalmopathy and 57 had stable Graves' hyperthyroidism. Prospective prediction of ophthalmopathy was tested in an independent validation cohort consisting of 18 to 20 hyperthyroidism patients and around 16 patients who later progressed to ophthalmopathy. The roughly 94 discovery patients were randomly divided into training and test sets at a 7:3 ratio. In addition, the study compared T-cell repertoires in thyroid tissue and in blood from about 6 Graves' hyperthyroidism patients. Once sampling was done, hyperthyroidism patients were given methimazole at a starting dose of 30 mg daily, whereas ophthalmopathy patients were given high-dose intravenous methylprednisolone. A second multiplex PCR round built the libraries, followed by size selection and purification. Paired-end sequencing of the libraries was performed with 100 bp reads on an Illumina HiSeq2000. Raw data were processed with SOAPnuke, discarding reads with adapters, uncalled bases, mean Phred below 15, or no exact constant-primer or identifier match. COPE v1.2.5 was used to merge high-quality paired reads, and clonotypes were defined as unique nucleotide sequences. MiTCR v1.1 was used to align the clonotypes against IMGT TRBV, TRBD and TRBJ reference segments. The analysis was restricted to V-J combinations with a frequency above 0.0001, which together covered approximately 99% of the repertoires. The TCS score was defined as F50 (clonal expansion) divided by E x V (chaos), with BLOSUM62-based TCRdist calculated between CDR3 peptides within each V-J. Welch's t-statistics and random forest reduced 500 to 650 V-J features to under 15, which were used in a naive Bayes classifier (R e1071). Sample size was not statistically predetermined, and investigators were not blinded to group allocation. The paper reports TCR Vbeta CDR3 sequencing of some 140 peripheral blood samples: some 44 ophthalmopathy, about 75 hyperthyroidism and around 17 progressor patients.

The sequence came from a man aged 35-49 years with Graves disease. Donor details come from another sample of the same person, matched by shared clones. The V and J segments used are TRBV6-1 and TRBJ2-1; confidence is insufficient to name the D gene. Source: peripheral blood mononuclear cells (PBMCs), taken at new diagnosis, from a patient treated with antithyroid drugs. This receptor has the CDR3 CASSEEGNPSSYNEQFF. The nucleotide sequence reads as follows: TGTGCCAGCAGTGAAGAAGGGAACCCGAGCTCCTACAATGAGCAGTTCTTC.